What follows is one T cell receptor (beta chain) and its context. Its matching antigen is unknown. This sample stems from a study of T cell repertoires and Cas9 in healthy adults. TCRdb keeps only in-frame clones here, not all; method: immunoSEQ multiplex PCR. The sample lists around 23,000 clones, under 95% seen once, with about 0.76% in the top ten. Broader study findings: In vitro, SpCas9-reactive Tregs were reported to curb effector T cell proliferation and function.

The ends lost 0 bases at V and 7 bases at J; junction bases unmatched: 1. The V gene's germline CDR1 is SGHDN and CDR2 FVKESK. This CDR3 spans 15 amino acids. The rearrangement uses TRBV14 and TRBJ1-6, with 9 positions matching TRBD1. The clonotype was recovered from a human donor in good health. What was sequenced was CD4+ effector T cells (CD127+, CD25-, CD137-, CD154-) from PBMCs; culture status not recorded. The CDR3 nucleotides read TGTGCCAGCAGCCAAGAAACAGGGGGCAATTCACCCCTCCACTTT. Encoded protein: CASSQETGGNSPLHF.